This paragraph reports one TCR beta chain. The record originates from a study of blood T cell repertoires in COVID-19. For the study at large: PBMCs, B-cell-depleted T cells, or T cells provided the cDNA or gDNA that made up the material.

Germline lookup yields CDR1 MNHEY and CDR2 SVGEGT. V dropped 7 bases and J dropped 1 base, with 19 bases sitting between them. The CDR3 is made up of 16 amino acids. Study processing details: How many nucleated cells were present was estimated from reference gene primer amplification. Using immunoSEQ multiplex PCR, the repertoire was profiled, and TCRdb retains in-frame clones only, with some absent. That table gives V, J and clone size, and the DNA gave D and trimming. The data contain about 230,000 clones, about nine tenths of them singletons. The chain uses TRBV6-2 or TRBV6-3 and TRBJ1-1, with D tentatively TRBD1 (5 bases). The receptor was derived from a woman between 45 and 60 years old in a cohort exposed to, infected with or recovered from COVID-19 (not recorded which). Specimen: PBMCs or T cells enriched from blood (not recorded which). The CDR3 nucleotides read TGTGCCAGCAACCCACCTCCGGGACTGGGGAACACTGAAGCTTTCTTT. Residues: CASNPPPGLGNTEAFF.